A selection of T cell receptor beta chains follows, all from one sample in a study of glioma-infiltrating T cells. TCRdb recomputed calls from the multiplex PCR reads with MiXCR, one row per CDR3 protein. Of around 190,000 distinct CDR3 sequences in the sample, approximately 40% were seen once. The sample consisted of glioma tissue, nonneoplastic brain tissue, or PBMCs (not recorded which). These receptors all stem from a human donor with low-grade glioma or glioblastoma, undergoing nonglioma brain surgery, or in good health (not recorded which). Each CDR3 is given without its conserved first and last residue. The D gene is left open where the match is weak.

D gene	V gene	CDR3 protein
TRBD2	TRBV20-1	SARSASAGGEDKQY
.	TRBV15	ATSRVSWAANYEQY
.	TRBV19	ASSSGKPQH
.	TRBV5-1	ASSWQGPSYNEKF
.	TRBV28	ASSLGSRSRSGELF
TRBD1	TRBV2	ASSTTYTGQGSYEQY
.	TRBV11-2	ASSLSGGHQY
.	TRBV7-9	ASSRSPPETQY
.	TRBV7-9	ASSLRVYEQY
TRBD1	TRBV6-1	ASSWDSTVSGANVLT
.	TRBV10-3	AIKSGQFIAISPH
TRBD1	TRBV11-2	ASSFLDRGNEQF
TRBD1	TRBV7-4	ASSLILRQGMNTEAF
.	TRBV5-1	ASSPQGPNTEAF
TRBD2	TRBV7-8	ASSSPSLSGRFADTQY
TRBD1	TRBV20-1	SAERQGFNYGYT
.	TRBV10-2	ASSENSYGYT
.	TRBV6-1	ASSSAVGRSTEAF
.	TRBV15	ATSRSRIGHEQY
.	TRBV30	AWRQQETQY
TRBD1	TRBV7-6	ASSSQGQDTDTQN
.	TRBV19	ASSGAVSSYEQY
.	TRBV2	ASSELDTQY
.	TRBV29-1	SVAQGSTCEQY
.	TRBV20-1	SANTPRDGYEQY
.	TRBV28	ASSFLSGNERY
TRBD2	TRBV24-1	ASSRTSGGTGELF
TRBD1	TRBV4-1	ASSQPGQGPYEQY
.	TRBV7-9	ASRPSPGSGYGYT
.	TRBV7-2	ASSLVGWSGNTEAS
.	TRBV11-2	ASSLVSFRDKANQPQH
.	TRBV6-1	ASSENLGRRTDTQY
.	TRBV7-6	ASSLQGHPQETQY
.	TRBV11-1	ASSSIKTRGFTDTQY
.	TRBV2	ASTETRASAVEKDYSNQPQH
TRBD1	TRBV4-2	ASSKDRGGNTEAF
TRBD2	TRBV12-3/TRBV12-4	ASSSGGGRGTDTQY
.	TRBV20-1	SARGAGGSYNEQF
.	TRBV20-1	SARDPGGSGGPYNEQF
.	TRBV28	ASSLPVNSYNEQF
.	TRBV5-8	ASSLGRLLRTDTQY
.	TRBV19	ASSYELPYNEQF
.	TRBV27	ASRRLAGETQY
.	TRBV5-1	ASSLAPGNTEAF
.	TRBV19	ASDRRDQPQH
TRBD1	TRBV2	ASIRDRDNQPQH
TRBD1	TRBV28	ASSSSGGEDVAEKF
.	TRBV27	ASSFAPRYEQY
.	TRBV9	ASSEYGGGETQY
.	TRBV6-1	ASSVGAGPTDTQY
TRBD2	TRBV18	ASSPRGTSGDTQY
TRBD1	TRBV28	ASSPWTGDTEAF
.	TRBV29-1	SVAVKVFSGNTIY
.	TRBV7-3	ASSRGQMNTEAF